A single sample is the source of the 30 T cell receptor beta chains below, sequenced in a study of T-cell memory formation after mild COVID-19. MiXCR was run by TCRdb on the 5' RACE reads, yielding one entry per CDR3 protein. The repertoire includes more than 250,000 distinct CDR3 sequences, about 17% of them detected once, and more than 20% sits in the top ten. Sequencing input: PBMCs or a T cell subset sorted from them (not recorded which). Receptors were obtained from a man between 18 and 35 years old who had mild COVID-19 (a few samples of this study predate the infection). Cell type and time point are not known.

This rearrangement joins TRBV7-9 to TRBJ1-2; 7 bases map to TRBD1. The trim removed 3 bases at V and 1 base at J, leaving 8 bases unmatched. CDR3 size: 16 residues. Germline lookup yields CDR1 SEHNR and CDR2 FQNEAQ (reference sequence). The CDR3 here is CASSFSTGTVNYGYTF. CDR3 bases: TGTGCCAGCAGCTTTTCCACCGGGACAGTTAACTATGGCTACACCTTC.

This clonotype was observed once. This rearrangement joins TRBV4-1 to TRBJ2-2; D remains unclear. CDR1 and CDR2 from the germline V gene are MGHRA and YSYEKL. There are 15 residues in the CDR3. V was cut by 4 bases and J by 0 bases, with 9 bases left in between. The CDR3 nucleotides read TGCGCCAGCAGCCCCGAGACCGCGAACACCGGGGAGCTGTTTTTT. Translating it yields CASSPETANTGELFF.

This clonotype was observed a handful of times. The chain employs TRBV27 and TRBJ2-5; 9 bases are a match to TRBD2. Germline V gene lookup returns CDR1 MNHEY and CDR2 SMNVEV (reference sequence). V was clipped by 5 bases and J by 0 bases; unmatched bases: 16. This CDR3 spans 19 amino acids. CDR3 in DNA: TGTGCCAGCAGTCCGACCAGGACTCTAGCGGGGCCGTACCAAGAGACCCAGTACTTC. The encoded protein is CASSPTRTLAGPYQETQYF.

This clonotype turned up a few times. This rearrangement joins TRBV20-1 to TRBJ2-3; D is perhaps TRBD1 or TRBD2 (5 bases each). Germline V gene sequence: CDR1 DFQATT, CDR2 SNEGSKA (reference sequence). The CDR3 extends over 13 amino acids. Trimming pared 5 bases from V and 0 bases from J, leaving 9 bases between. The CDR3 here is CSAVWGSTDTQYF. As DNA, the CDR3 is TGCAGTGCTGTCTGGGGGAGCACAGATACGCAGTATTTT.

The gene calls are TRBV7-2 and TRBJ1-1; D ambiguous. Deletions cut 5 bases from V and 4 bases from J, with 11 bases between. Germline V gene data show CDR1 as SGHTA and CDR2 as FQGNSA. The CDR3 is 13 amino acids. CDR3 region: CASSTRWGTEAFF. DNA of the CDR3: TGTGCCAGCAGCACGAGATGGGGCACTGAAGCTTTCTTT. The full variable domain, rest sourced from reference TRBV7-2 and TRBJ1-1, is GAGVSQSPSNKVTEKGKDVELRCDPISGHTALYWYRQSLGQGLEFLIYFQGNSAPDKSGLPSDRFSAERTGGSVSTLTIQRTQQEDSAVYLCASSTRWGTEAFFGQGTRLTVV.

This clonotype came up many times. V usage is TRBV7-9 and J usage is TRBJ2-1; the match to TRBD2 covers 9 bases. The CDR3 consists of 16 residues. Germline CDR1 reads SEHNR; CDR2 reads FQNEAQ (reference sequence). The trim removed 2 bases at V and 3 bases at J, leaving 5 bases unmatched. The CDR3 DNA reads TGTGCCAGCAGCTTATGGCTAGCGGGGTTCTACAATGAGCAGTTCTTC. Translation gives CASSLWLAGFYNEQFF.

The CDR3 spells CSARVGTEQYV. The DNA of the CDR3 is TGCAGTGCTAGAGTCGGGACCGAGCAGTACGTC. This chain joins TRBV20-1 and TRBJ2-7, with D perhaps matching TRBD1 or TRBD2 (5 bases each). V dropped 1 base and J dropped 6 bases, with 7 bases sitting between them. Germline CDR1 DFQATT, CDR2 SNEGSKA (reference sequence). CDR3 length: 11 amino acids.

J is TRBJ2-1 and V is TRBV19; 10 positions match TRBD2. Germline CDR1 LNHDA, CDR2 SQIVND (reference sequence). The CDR3 is 14 residues long. V lost 2 bases and J lost 8; bases outside the gene matches: 3. CDR3 residues: CASSIILAGDEQFF. CDR3 nucleotides: TGTGCCAGTAGTATAATCCTAGCGGGGGATGAGCAGTTCTTC.

The chain links TRBV5-1 to TRBJ2-3; tentatively, D is TRBD1 or TRBD2 (8 bases each). The CDR3 contains 15 residues. V was cut by 4 bases and J by 1 base, with 13 bases left in between. Germline-derived CDR1 and CDR2 are SGHRS and YFSETQ. The CDR3 DNA sequence: TGCGCCAGCAGCCGGGGGGGACAGGGCACAGATACGCAGTATTTT. Encoded protein: CASSRGGQGTDTQYF.

This clonotype was observed a handful of times. The chain's CDR3 is CSVDRAGELFF. The CDR3 DNA reads as TGCAGCGTGGACAGGGCCGGGGAGCTGTTTTTT. The chain has TRBV29-1 and TRBJ2-2; 8 bases line up with TRBD1. The CDR3 covers 11 residues. CDR1 SQVTM and CDR2 ANQGSEA come from the germline V gene. V dropped 6 bases and J dropped 6; count of bases not matched to a gene: 0.

V and J are TRBV28 and TRBJ1-6; D is uncertain. There are 17 residues in the CDR3. V lost 5 bases to trimming and J lost 8 bases, with 22 bases between them. Germline assignment: CDR1 MDHEN and CDR2 SYDVKM. CDR3 in amino acids: CASSKPMAVPGDSPLHF. CDR3 DNA sequence: TGTGCCAGCAGTAAGCCCATGGCAGTCCCTGGAGATTCACCCCTCCACTTT.

The chain joins TRBV6-6 to TRBJ1-2, with a tentative D call TRBD1 (6 bases). Germline V gives CDR1 MNHNY, CDR2 SVGAGI (reference sequence). This CDR3 is built from 15 residues. Trimming left V 6 bases short and J 2 bases short, with 16 bases between. The CDR3 DNA is TGTGCCAGCAGCAATGGACAGTCACGCAACTATGGCTACACCTTC. It is translated as CASSNGQSRNYGYTF.

This clonotype appeared a few times. The chain joins TRBV20-1 to TRBJ2-5; tentatively, D is TRBD1 or TRBD2 (5 bases each). Germline V gene data show CDR1 as DFQATT and CDR2 as SNEGSKA (reference sequence). CDR3 length: 11 residues. The germline V and J ends were trimmed by 3 bases and 4 bases, with 6 bases remaining between them. The CDR3 bases are TGCAGTGCTAGTGGGGGAGAGACCCAGTACTTC. The encoded protein is CSASGGETQYF.

In its sample, this clonotype was seen many times. The chain uses TRBV7-9 and TRBJ1-2; 7 positions match TRBD1. Per germline, CDR1 SEHNR and CDR2 FQNEAQ (reference sequence). The trim removed 3 bases at V and 3 bases at J, leaving 7 bases unmatched. This CDR3 is 15 amino acids long. Here the CDR3 reads CASSLWNRGDYGYTF. DNA for the CDR3: TGTGCCAGCAGCTTGTGGAACAGGGGTGACTATGGCTACACCTTC.

This clonotype was picked up a small number of times. V gene TRBV6-2 or TRBV6-3 combines with J gene TRBJ1-1; no reliable D call. Trimming left V 4 bases short and J 2 bases short, with 14 bases between. The length of the CDR3 is 15 residues. Germline assignment: CDR1 MNHEY and CDR2 SVGEGT. CDR3 protein: CASSWGSNFNTEAFF. The CDR3 DNA follows: TGTGCCAGCAGTTGGGGTTCAAATTTTAACACTGAAGCTTTCTTT.

In this sample, this clonotype turned up many times. This chain links TRBV7-6 with TRBJ1-1, with D maybe TRBD1 (5 bases). CDR1 and CDR2 (germline): SGHVS, FNYEAQ. CDR3 length: 15 residues. V was clipped by 5 bases and J by 2 bases, with 15 bases between them. The CDR3 protein is CASSQLGTFNTEAFF. CDR3 in DNA: TGTGCCAGCAGCCAGCTTGGGACCTTCAACACTGAAGCTTTCTTT.

Many counts were recorded for this clonotype. V gene TRBV7-2 combines with J gene TRBJ2-3; tentative D call: TRBD2 (5 bases). The CDR3 is 15 amino acids. Per the germline V gene, CDR1 is SGHTA and CDR2 is FQGNSA. The ends were cut back, 4 bases at V and 0 bases at J, with 11 bases in the middle. In nucleotides, the CDR3 is TGTGCCAGCAGCTCCCTGGGCGGGAGCACAGATACGCAGTATTTT. Translating gives CASSSLGGSTDTQYF.

The chain employs TRBV5-1 and TRBJ2-7; 11 positions agree with TRBD1. Germline V gene lookup returns CDR1 SGHRS and CDR2 YFSETQ. CDR3 length equals 15 residues. V was pared by 3 bases and J by 3 bases, with 5 bases of the junction left unmatched. The CDR3 bases are TGCGCCAGCAGCTGGGGGACAGGGGGATTCTACGAGCAGTACGTC. It yields the protein CASSWGTGGFYEQYV.

The rearrangement joins TRBV9 to TRBJ2-3; 9 bases agree with TRBD2. Germline CDR1 reads SGDLS; CDR2 reads YYNGEE. Trimming removed 3 bases from V and 0 bases from J; junction bases left unmatched: 2. The CDR3 has 15 amino acids. CDR3 sequence reads: CASSGSGRSTDTQYF. Written as DNA, the CDR3 is TGTGCCAGCAGCGGGAGCGGGAGGAGCACAGATACGCAGTATTTT.

Turning to this clonotype: The germline gene is not matched at one end of the junction; a read error may be the cause. DNA for the CDR3: TGCAGCGTTTACTCTAGAAACACCATATATTTT. It is translated as CSVYSRNTIYF. The chain is built from TRBV29-1 and TRBJ1-3; D uncertain. The CDR3 consists of 11 residues. Germline assignment: CDR1 SQVTM and CDR2 ANQGSEA. The full variable domain, rest sourced from reference TRBV29-1 and TRBJ1-3, is SAVISQKPSRDICQRGTSLTIQCQVDSQVTMMFWYRQQPGQSLTLIATANQGSEATYESGFVIDKFPISRPNLTFSTLTVSNMSPEDSSIYLCSVYSRNTIYFGEGSWLTVV.

The V gene is TRBV9, the J gene TRBJ2-3; the D gene could be TRBD1 or TRBD2 (5 bases each). The CDR3 is 17 amino acids. V was shortened by 0 bases and J by 0 bases, with 14 bases between the two germline ends. The germline V gene has CDR1 SGDLS and CDR2 YYNGEE. CDR3 coding DNA: TGTGCCAGCAGCGTAGAGTGGGGGACCCAAAGCACAGATACGCAGTATTTT. Amino acids: CASSVEWGTQSTDTQYF.

This clonotype was detected many times. The chain couples TRBV6-6 to TRBJ1-5; D is unclear. This CDR3 has 13 residues. Trimming pared 4 bases from V and 0 bases from J, leaving 4 bases between. Germline V gene lookup returns CDR1 MNHNY and CDR2 SVGAGI (reference sequence). CDR3 nucleotide sequence: TGTGCCAGCAGTTCATATAGCAATCAGCCCCAGCATTTT. As protein: CASSSYSNQPQHF.

This clonotype appeared a few times. This chain links TRBV7-9 with TRBJ1-1; maybe TRBD1 (5 bases). Germline assignment: CDR1 SEHNR and CDR2 FQNEAQ (reference sequence). The CDR3 spans 13 residues. V shed 7 bases and J shed 4 bases, with 13 bases lying between them. CDR3 nucleotides: TGTGCCAGCACCCCCATGGGGGGCACTGAAGCTTTCTTT. Amino acids: CASTPMGGTEAFF. The full variable domain, in which reference TRBV7-9 and TRBJ1-1 provide the parts outside the CDR3, is DTGVSQNPRHKITKRGQNVTFRCDPISEHNRLYWYRQTLGQGPEFLTYFQNEAQLEKSRLLSDRFSAERPKGSFSTLEIQRTEQGDSAMYLCASTPMGGTEAFFGQGTRLTVV.

V gene TRBV12-3 or TRBV12-4 combines with J gene TRBJ2-5; unclear D gene. The ends were cut back, 2 bases at V and 4 bases at J, with 5 bases in the middle. The CDR3 has 12 amino acids. The CDR3 protein is CASSLIVETQYF. CDR3 DNA sequence: TGTGCCAGCAGTTTAATTGTAGAGACCCAGTACTTC.

The rearrangement uses TRBV10-1 and TRBJ2-6; D possibly uses TRBD1 or TRBD2 (6 bases each). Trimming removed 5 bases at V and 2 bases at J, with 10 bases between. Germline V gives CDR1 WNHNN, CDR2 SYGVQD (reference sequence). The CDR3 consists of 15 residues. CDR3: CASSQGGPGANVLTF. The CDR3 DNA reads as TGCGCCAGCAGTCAAGGGGGGCCTGGGGCCAACGTCCTGACTTTC.

The chain carries TRBV7-9 and TRBJ2-1, with D hard to call. The CDR3 extends over 12 amino acids. Germline V lookup: CDR1 SEHNR, CDR2 FQNEAQ (reference sequence). The ends were cut back, 5 bases at V and 8 bases at J, with 10 bases in the middle. This chain's CDR3 is CASSPRIDEQFF. The CDR3 DNA sequence: TGTGCCAGCAGCCCCCGGATCGATGAGCAGTTCTTC.

Only a few counts were recorded for this clonotype. The chain combines TRBV6-6 with TRBJ1-5; tentative D call: TRBD1 (6 bases). The germline gives CDR1 MNHNY, CDR2 SVGAGI (reference sequence). V lost 8 bases, J lost 4 bases, and 9 bases lay in between. The CDR3 has 12 residues. The CDR3 loop is CASRDRNQPQHF. The CDR3 DNA reads as TGTGCCAGCCGCGACAGGAATCAGCCCCAGCATTTT.

V usage is TRBV19 and J usage is TRBJ2-3; possible D gene TRBD2, 5 bases. CDR1 is LNHDA, CDR2 SQIVND, per germline (reference sequence). The V end lost 7 bases, the J end lost 6 bases, and 14 bases lay between the germline ends. The length of the CDR3 is 13 residues. The CDR3 nucleotides read TGTGCCAGTACCCCCGAGGGTGCGGATACGCAGTATTTT. Its translation: CASTPEGADTQYF.

This clonotype was seen more than once but under ten times. The chain has TRBV12-3 or TRBV12-4 and TRBJ1-2; D uncertain. V was shortened by 1 base and J by 4 bases, with 7 bases between the two germline ends. This CDR3 contains 13 residues. In DNA, the CDR3 is TGTGCCAGCAGTTTAGTCGAATTCTATGGCTACACCTTC. Protein: CASSLVEFYGYTF.

This clonotype was picked up a small number of times. The genes are TRBV7-9 and TRBJ2-7, with a tentative D call TRBD2 (5 bases). This CDR3 has 15 amino acids. With 1 base removed from V and 0 bases from J, the gap between germline ends came to 10 bases. Germline V lookup: CDR1 SEHNR, CDR2 FQNEAQ (reference sequence). Here the CDR3 reads CASSLGVGSSYEQYF. The CDR3 nucleotides read TGTGCCAGCAGCTTAGGTGTGGGGAGCTCCTACGAGCAGTACTTC.